These T cell receptor beta chains were read from a single sample in a study of T cell repertoires in cytomegalovirus infection. TCRdb itself ran the reads through MiXCR, one entry per CDR3 protein. This table holds fewer than 850,000 distinct CDR3 sequences, about 29% found once. Their recognized antigens are unknown. Specimen: cultured CD8+ T cells from PBMCs, collected from culture after CMV antigen stimulation. All receptors come from a human donor in good health (CMV status not recorded). Some clones in this sample may be carry-over from other donors' samples. The conserved cysteine and the conserved F or W are not part of the CDR3 here. Where a row states a size, it is once, few, many or the class of an expanded clone; other rows omit it.

j_gene,abundance,v_gene,CDR3aa
TRBJ1-1,NA,TRBV10-3,AISERVNTEAF
TRBJ1-2,few,TRBV6-6,ASSYSPGAGYGYT
TRBJ1-3,few,TRBV6-2/TRBV6-3,ASSELTDVAGNTIY
TRBJ1-5,few,TRBV27,ASRQTGAPGGQPQH
TRBJ1-1,few,TRBV28,ASSLRQGFLHTEAF
TRBJ2-3,many,TRBV7-2,ASSLEGTGVGTDTQY
TRBJ1-6,once,TRBV28,ASSFHQGSNSPLH
TRBJ1-2,once,TRBV6-1,ASSESFHPNYGYT
TRBJ2-7,few,TRBV6-5,ASSYSQTYEQY
TRBJ2-1,NA,TRBV7-9,ASSLEGAGGHTYNEQF
TRBJ1-5,NA,TRBV9,ASTRGKDPNQPQH
TRBJ1-6,NA,TRBV20-1,SATGPSSYNSPLH
TRBJ1-1,NA,TRBV6-5,ASSYSGTPGYTEAF
TRBJ2-3,NA,TRBV20-1,SARGLDTDTQY
TRBJ1-6,many,TRBV7-2,ASSRIIGTLH
TRBJ2-4,NA,TRBV19,ASSIVVGGPAKNIQY
TRBJ1-2,NA,TRBV4-1,ASSQVGAGGGYT